The clone carrying this T cell receptor (beta chain) was seen just once. This record belongs to a study of cytomegalovirus exposure and HLA in healthy donors. This CDR3 has 13 amino acids. V was pared by 0 bases and J by 8 bases, with 1 base of the junction left unmatched. Germline CDR1 and CDR2: MNHEY and SVGAGI. The primer mix had 60 Vbeta and 13 Jbeta primers. Assay: immunoSEQ multiplex PCR; the TCRdb copy retains only in-frame clones and omits some. The sample holds 100,000 to 120,000 clones; approximately 80% are singletons and the top ten take roughly 6.2%. This chain links TRBV6-5 with TRBJ1-1; 9 nucleotides align to TRBD1. Input material: PBMCs. This clonotype was sampled from a young man in good health and CMV-seropositive. CDR3 bases: TGTGCCAGCAGTTACTCCACAGGGGGCGAAGCTTTCTTT. Protein product: CASSYSTGGEAFF.